These T cell receptor beta chains were read from a single sample in a study of technical replicates of blood from four donors. Produced via immunoSEQ multiplex PCR; TCRdb's table is partial and in-frame only. The table lists 99,000 or so clones, around 95% of them singletons. Sequencing was performed on T cells isolated from PBMCs. These receptor sequences come from a human donor in good health. Each CDR3 is given with its conserved first and last residue. A D gene is named only where the DNA matches it firmly. Size tells how often a clone was seen (once, few, many) or the class of an expanded clone, and some rows leave it out.

clone_size | j_call | d_call | v_call | cdr3_aa | cdr3_nt
- | TRBJ1-2 | TRBD1 | TRBV5-1 | CASSVRTGGGGYTF | TGCGCCAGCAGCGTCCGGACAGGGGGCGGCGGCTACACCTTC
- | TRBJ2-1 | - | TRBV5-1 | CASSLEGNEQFF | TGCGCCAGCAGCTTGGAGGGGAATGAGCAGTTCTTC
- | TRBJ2-7 | TRBD1 | TRBV25-1 | CASSGGQGTYEQYF | TGTGCCAGCAGTGGGGGACAGGGCACCTACGAGCAGTACTTC
- | TRBJ1-2 | - | TRBV7-9 | CASSQTTLGTNYGYTF | TGTGCCAGCAGCCAGACCACGCTAGGCACCAACTATGGCTACACCTTC
- | TRBJ2-7 | TRBD1 | TRBV5-1 | CASSLAGTGEYEQYF | TGCGCCAGCAGCTTGGCCGGGACAGGGGAGTACGAGCAGTACTTC
- | TRBJ2-7 | - | TRBV30 | CAWSVQATSLYEQYF | TGTGCCTGGAGTGTACAGGCTACTAGCCTCTACGAGCAGTACTTC
- | TRBJ2-7 | - | TRBV28 | CASSPGLYYEQYF | TGTGCCAGCAGTCCGGGACTTTACTACGAGCAGTACTTC
- | TRBJ1-1 | TRBD1 | TRBV2 | CASSGQGANTEAFF | TGTGCCAGCAGTGGCCAGGGGGCGAACACTGAAGCTTTCTTT
- | TRBJ1-5 | - | TRBV4-1 | CASSQPSGGLNQPQHF | TGCGCCAGCAGCCAACCCTCCGGGGGACTCAATCAGCCCCAGCATTTT
- | TRBJ2-1 | - | TRBV30 | CAWSAPGLPEQFF | TGTGCCTGGAGTGCCCCAGGACTACCCGAGCAGTTCTTC
- | TRBJ2-5 | TRBD2 | TRBV2 | CASIIRLAGPQETQYF | TGTGCCAGCATCATTAGACTAGCGGGGCCCCAAGAGACCCAGTACTTC
once | TRBJ2-6 | TRBD2 | TRBV4-2 | CASSQVLRLANPGANVLTF | TGTGCCAGCAGCCAAGTTCTGCGACTAGCGAATCCTGGGGCCAACGTCCTGACTTTC
once | TRBJ2-7 | TRBD1 | TRBV19 | CASRRRTGVFYEQYF | TGTGCCAGTAGGAGAAGGACAGGGGTCTTTTACGAGCAGTACTTC
- | TRBJ1-1 | - | TRBV5-1 | CASSSHFQRNTEAFF | TGCGCCAGCAGCTCTCACTTCCAACGGAACACTGAAGCTTTCTTT
- | TRBJ2-7 | - | TRBV18 | CASSPSSSTGFYFYEQYF | TGTGCCAGCTCACCATCGTCCTCTACAGGGTTTTATTTTTACGAGCAGTACTTC
- | TRBJ2-7 | - | TRBV6-1 | CASSGRLSMSSYEQYF | TGTGCCAGCAGTGGCCGTTTATCTATGAGCTCCTACGAGCAGTACTTC
- | TRBJ2-2 | - | TRBV15 | CATSYSGTGELFF | TGTGCCACCAGCTACTCAGGGACCGGGGAGCTGTTTTTT
- | TRBJ1-5 | TRBD1 | TRBV6-6 | CASRDRVQGNQPQHF | TGTGCCAGCAGAGACAGGGTTCAGGGCAATCAGCCCCAGCATTTT
- | TRBJ1-3 | - | TRBV6-5 | CASSPPGSGNTIYF | TGTGCCAGCAGTCCCCCAGGGTCTGGAAACACCATATATTTT
- | TRBJ2-2 | TRBD1 | TRBV4-1 | CASSHPRPGQGLAGELFF | TGCGCCAGCAGCCATCCCAGACCGGGACAGGGTCTTGCCGGGGAGCTGTTTTTT
- | TRBJ1-2 | TRBD1 | TRBV6-1 | CASTEVDRVHGYTF | TGTGCCAGCACTGAAGTCGACAGGGTACATGGCTACACCTTC
- | TRBJ1-2 | - | TRBV11-1 | CASSSAGNYYTF | TGTGCCAGCAGCTCAGCCGGGAATTACTACACCTTC